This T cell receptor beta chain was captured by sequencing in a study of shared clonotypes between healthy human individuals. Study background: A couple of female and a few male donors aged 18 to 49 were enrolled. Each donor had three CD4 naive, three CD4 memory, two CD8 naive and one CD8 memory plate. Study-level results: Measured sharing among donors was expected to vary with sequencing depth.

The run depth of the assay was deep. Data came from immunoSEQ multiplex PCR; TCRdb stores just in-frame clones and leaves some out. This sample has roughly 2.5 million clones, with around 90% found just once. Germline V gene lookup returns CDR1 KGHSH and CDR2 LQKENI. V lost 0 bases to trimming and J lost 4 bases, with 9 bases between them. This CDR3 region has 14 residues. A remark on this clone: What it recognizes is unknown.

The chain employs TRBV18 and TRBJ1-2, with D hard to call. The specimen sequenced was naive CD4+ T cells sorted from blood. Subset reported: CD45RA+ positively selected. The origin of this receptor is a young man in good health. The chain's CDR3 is CASSPPSTAYGYTF. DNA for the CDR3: TGTGCCAGCTCACCACCAAGCACAGCCTATGGCTACACCTTC.